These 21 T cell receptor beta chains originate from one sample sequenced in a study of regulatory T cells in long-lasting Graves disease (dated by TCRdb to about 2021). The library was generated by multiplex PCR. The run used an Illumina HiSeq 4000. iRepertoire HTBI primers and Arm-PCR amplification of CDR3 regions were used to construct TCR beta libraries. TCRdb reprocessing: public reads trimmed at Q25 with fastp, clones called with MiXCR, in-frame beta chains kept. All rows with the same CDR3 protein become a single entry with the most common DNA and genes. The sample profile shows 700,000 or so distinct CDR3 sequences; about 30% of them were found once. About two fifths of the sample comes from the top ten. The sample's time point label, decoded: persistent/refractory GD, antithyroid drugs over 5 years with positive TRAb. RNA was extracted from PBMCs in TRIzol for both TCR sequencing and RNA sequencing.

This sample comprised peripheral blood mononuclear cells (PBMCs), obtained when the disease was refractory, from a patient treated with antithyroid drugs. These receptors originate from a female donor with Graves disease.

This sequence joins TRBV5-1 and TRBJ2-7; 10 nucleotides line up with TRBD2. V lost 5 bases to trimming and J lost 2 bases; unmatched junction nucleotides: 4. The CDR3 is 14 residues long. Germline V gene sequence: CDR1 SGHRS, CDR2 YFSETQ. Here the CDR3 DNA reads TGCGCCAGCAGACGGACTAGCGGTGCCTACGAGCAGTACTTC. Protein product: CASRRTSGAYEQYF.

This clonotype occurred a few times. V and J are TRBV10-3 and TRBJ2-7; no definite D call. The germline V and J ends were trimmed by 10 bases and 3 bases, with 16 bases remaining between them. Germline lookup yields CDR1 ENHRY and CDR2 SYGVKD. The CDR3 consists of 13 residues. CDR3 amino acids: CATRLPPSYEQYF. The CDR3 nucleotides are TGTGCCACTAGACTGCCTCCGAGCTACGAGCAGTACTTC.

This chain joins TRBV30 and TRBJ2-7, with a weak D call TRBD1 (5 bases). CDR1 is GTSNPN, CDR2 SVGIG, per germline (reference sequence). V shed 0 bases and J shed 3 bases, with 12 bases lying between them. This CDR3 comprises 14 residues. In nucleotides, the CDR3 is TGTGCCTGGAGTGTACAGGACACAGGCTACGAGCAGTACTTC. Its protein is CAWSVQDTGYEQYF.

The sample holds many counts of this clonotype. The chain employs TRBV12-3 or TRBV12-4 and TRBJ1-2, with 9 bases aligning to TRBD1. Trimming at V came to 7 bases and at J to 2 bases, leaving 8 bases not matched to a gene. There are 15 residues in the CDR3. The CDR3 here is CASTSAGTGNYGYTF. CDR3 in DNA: TGTGCCAGCACCTCTGCCGGGACAGGGAACTATGGCTACACCTTC.

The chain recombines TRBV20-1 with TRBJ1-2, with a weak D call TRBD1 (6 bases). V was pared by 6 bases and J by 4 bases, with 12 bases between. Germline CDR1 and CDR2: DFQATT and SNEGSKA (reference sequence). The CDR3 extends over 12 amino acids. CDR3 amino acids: CSAPGTIYGYTF. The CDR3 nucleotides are TGCAGTGCGCCCGGGACAATCTATGGCTACACCTTC.

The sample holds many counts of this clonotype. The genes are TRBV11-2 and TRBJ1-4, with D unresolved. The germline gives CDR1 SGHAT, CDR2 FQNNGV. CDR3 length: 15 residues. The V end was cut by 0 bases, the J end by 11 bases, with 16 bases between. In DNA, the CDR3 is TGTGCCAGCAGCTTAGATAAAGGCCCCACGCGGAAACTGTTTTTT. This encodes CASSLDKGPTRKLFF.

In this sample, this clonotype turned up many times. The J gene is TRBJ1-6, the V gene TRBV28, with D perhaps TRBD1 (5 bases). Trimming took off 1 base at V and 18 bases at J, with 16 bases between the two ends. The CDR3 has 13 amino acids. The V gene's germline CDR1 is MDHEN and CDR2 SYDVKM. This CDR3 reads CASSLLGESFSHF. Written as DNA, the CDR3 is TGTGCCAGCAGTTTATTGGGGGAGTCATTTTCCCACTTT.

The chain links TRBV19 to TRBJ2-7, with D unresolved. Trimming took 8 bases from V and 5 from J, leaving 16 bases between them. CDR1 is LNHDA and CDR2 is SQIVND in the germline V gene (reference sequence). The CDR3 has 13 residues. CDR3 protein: CASVNPFTDEQYF. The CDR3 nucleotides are TGTGCCAGTGTAAACCCCTTTACAGACGAGCAGTACTTC.

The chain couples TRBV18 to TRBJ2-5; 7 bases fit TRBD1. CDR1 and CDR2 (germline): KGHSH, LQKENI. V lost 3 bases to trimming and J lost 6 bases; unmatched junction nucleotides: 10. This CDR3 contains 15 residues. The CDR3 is CASSPDQTGLKTQYF. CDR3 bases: TGTGCCAGCTCACCCGACCAGACAGGGCTTAAGACCCAGTACTTC.

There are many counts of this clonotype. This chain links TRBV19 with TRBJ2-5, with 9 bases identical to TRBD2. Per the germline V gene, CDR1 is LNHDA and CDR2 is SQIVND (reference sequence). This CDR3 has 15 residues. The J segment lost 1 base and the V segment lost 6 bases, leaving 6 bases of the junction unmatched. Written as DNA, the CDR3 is TGTGCCAGTAGCCGCGGGAGGGTACTCCAAGAGACCCAGTACTTC. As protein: CASSRGRVLQETQYF.

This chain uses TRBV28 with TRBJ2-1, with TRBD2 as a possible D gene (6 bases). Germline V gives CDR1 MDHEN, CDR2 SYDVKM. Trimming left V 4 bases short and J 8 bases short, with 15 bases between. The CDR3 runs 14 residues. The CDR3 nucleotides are TGTGCCAGCAGTTCCCGACTAGTTATAGATGAGCAGTTCTTC. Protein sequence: CASSSRLVIDEQFF.

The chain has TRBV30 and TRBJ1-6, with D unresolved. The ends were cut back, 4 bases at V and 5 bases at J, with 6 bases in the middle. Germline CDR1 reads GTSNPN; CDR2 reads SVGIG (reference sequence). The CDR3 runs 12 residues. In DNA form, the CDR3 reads TGTGCCTGGACCTCTAATAATTCACCCCTCCACTTT. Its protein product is CAWTSNNSPLHF.

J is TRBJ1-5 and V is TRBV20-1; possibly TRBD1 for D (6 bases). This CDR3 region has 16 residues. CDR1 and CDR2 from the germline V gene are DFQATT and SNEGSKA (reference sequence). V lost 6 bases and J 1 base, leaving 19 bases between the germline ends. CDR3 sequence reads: CSASRDTLGSNQPQHF. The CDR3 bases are TGCAGTGCGTCACGGGACACCCTGGGGAGCAATCAGCCCCAGCATTTT.

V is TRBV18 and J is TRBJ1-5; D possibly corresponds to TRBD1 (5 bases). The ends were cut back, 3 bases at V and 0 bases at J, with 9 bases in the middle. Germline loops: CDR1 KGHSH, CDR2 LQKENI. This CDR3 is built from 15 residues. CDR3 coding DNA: TGTGCCAGCTCACCGGGACGGAATAGCAATCAGCCCCAGCATTTT. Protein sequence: CASSPGRNSNQPQHF.

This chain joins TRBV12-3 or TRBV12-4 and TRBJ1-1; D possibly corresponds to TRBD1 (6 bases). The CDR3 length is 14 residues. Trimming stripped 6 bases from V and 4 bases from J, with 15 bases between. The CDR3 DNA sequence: TGTGCCAGCAGATCCGGGCCACAGGGCACTGAAGCTTTCTTT. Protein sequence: CASRSGPQGTEAFF.

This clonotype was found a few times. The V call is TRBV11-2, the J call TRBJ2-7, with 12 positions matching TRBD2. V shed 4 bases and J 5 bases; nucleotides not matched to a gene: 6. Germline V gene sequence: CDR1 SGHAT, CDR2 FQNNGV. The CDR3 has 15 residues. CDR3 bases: TGTGCCAGCAGCTACCTAGCGGGAGGGCCCCACGAGCAGTACTTC. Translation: CASSYLAGGPHEQYF.

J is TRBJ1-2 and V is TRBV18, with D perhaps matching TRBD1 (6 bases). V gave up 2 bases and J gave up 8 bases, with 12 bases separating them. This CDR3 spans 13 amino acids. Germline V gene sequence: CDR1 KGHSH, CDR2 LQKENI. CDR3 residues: CASSPAEGVGYTF. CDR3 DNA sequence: TGTGCCAGCTCACCAGCCGAGGGGGTAGGCTACACCTTC.

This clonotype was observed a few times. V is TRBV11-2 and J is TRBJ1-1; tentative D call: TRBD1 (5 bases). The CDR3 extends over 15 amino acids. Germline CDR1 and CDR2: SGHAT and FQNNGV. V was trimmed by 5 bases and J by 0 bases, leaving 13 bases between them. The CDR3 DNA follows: TGTGCCAGCAGCGAACGACAGCGACTGAACACTGAAGCTTTCTTT. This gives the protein CASSERQRLNTEAFF.

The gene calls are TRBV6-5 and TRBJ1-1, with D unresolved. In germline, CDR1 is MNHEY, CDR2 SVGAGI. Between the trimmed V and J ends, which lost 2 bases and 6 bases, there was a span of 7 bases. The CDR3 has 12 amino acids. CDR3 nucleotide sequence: TGTGCCAGCAGTTACGCAGAATCTGAAGCTTTCTTT. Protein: CASSYAESEAFF.

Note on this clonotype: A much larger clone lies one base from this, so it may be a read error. CDR3 amino acids: CASSPGQGARNYGYTF. For the CDR3, the DNA is TGTGCCAGCAGTCCGGGACAGGGGGCGCGAAACTATGGCTACACCTTC. The chain combines TRBV12-3 or TRBV12-4 with TRBJ1-2; 12 bases align to TRBD1. Trimming took 5 bases from V and 2 from J; bases not matched to a gene: 6. The CDR3 totals 16 residues.

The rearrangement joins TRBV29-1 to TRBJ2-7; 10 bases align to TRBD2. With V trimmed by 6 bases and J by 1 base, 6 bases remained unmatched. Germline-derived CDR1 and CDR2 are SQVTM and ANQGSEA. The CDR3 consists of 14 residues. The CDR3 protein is CSVATSGPSYEQYF. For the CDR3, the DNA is TGCAGCGTGGCGACTAGCGGGCCGTCCTACGAGCAGTACTTC.